This T cell receptor (beta chain) was identified during a study of Ad26.COV2.S vaccination and SARS-CoV-2 variants. The germline CDR1 and CDR2 sequences are KGHSH and LQKENI. V trimming: 4 bases; J trimming: 1 base; junction bases outside the gene matches: 5. The CDR3 sequence is 16 residues long. Treatment: 15 to 20 received Ad26.COV2.S at low or high dose, single or two shots; several received placebo; per-sample allocation not given. Vaccine and placebo recipients were sampled on day 63 after the first injection. Clones were read by immunoSEQ multiplex PCR, and TCRdb kept only the in-frame ones, dropping some. The table lists 360,000 or so clones, around 90% of them singletons.

This sequence joins TRBV18 and TRBJ1-5, with 9 positions matching TRBD1. The sample was peripheral blood, taken in a trial of Ad26.COV2.S vaccine versus placebo. The TCR comes from a person aged 18-65 years who received the Ad26.COV2.S COVID-19 vaccine or a placebo. Written as DNA, the CDR3 is TGTGCCAGCTCACTTAACAGGGGGCAGAGCAATCAGCCCCAGCATTTT. Its protein is CASSLNRGQSNQPQHF.